The 26 T cell receptor beta chains below were found in one sample sequenced in a study of shared clonotypes between healthy human individuals. Data came from immunoSEQ multiplex PCR; TCRdb stores just in-frame clones and leaves some out. This table has some 2,400,000 clones, more than 90% appearing once. Sample: naive CD4+ T cells sorted from blood. This sample's subset: CD45RA+ positively selected. These receptor sequences come from a man aged 18 to 29 in good health.

This rearrangement joins TRBV7-9 to TRBJ2-2, with a weak D call TRBD2 (6 bases). The CDR3 sequence is 16 residues long. V was shortened by 5 bases and J by 0 bases, with 13 bases between the two germline ends. Germline lookup yields CDR1 SEHNR and CDR2 FQNEAQ (reference sequence). In DNA form, the CDR3 reads TGTGCCAGCAGCCCGATAGCGGTTTCGAACACCGGGGAGCTGTTTTTT. Encoded protein: CASSPIAVSNTGELFF.

The rearrangement joins TRBV6-5 to TRBJ2-7; D gene ambiguous. CDR3 length equals 14 residues. Germline V gene data show CDR1 as MNHEY and CDR2 as SVGAGI. Trimming took off 8 bases at V and 4 bases at J, with 18 bases between the two ends. The CDR3 protein is CASGQALFPYEQYF. In nucleotides, the CDR3 is TGTGCCAGCGGGCAGGCCCTCTTCCCTTACGAGCAGTACTTC.

The sample holds one count of this clone. V is TRBV9 and J is TRBJ2-5; possible D gene TRBD1, 5 bases. The CDR3 loop spans 14 amino acids. The germline CDR1 and CDR2 sequences are SGDLS and YYNGEE. The ends were cut back, 0 bases at V and 5 bases at J, with 11 bases in the middle. CDR3: CASSVGQGWETQYF. The CDR3 bases are TGTGCCAGCAGCGTAGGTCAGGGTTGGGAGACCCAGTACTTC.

J is TRBJ2-2 and V is TRBV11-2, with D possibly being TRBD1 or TRBD2 (5 bases each). Deletions cut 3 bases from V and 1 base from J, with 12 bases between. The CDR3 is 16 amino acids. Germline V lookup: CDR1 SGHAT, CDR2 FQNNGV. DNA of the CDR3: TGTGCCAGCAGCTTCGCCAATGGGGGGAACACCGGGGAGCTGTTTTTT. Amino acid sequence: CASSFANGGNTGELFF.

For the CDR3, the DNA is TGTGCCAGCAGCGAACTAGCGGGGGCAGCCAATGAGCAGTTCTTC. This gives the protein CASSELAGAANEQFF. The chain has TRBV9 and TRBJ2-1; 11 positions match TRBD2. The CDR3 has 15 amino acids. CDR1 is SGDLS, CDR2 YYNGEE, per germline. V lost 3 bases, J lost 6 bases, and 5 bases stayed unmatched.

The chain links TRBV27 to TRBJ2-5; tentatively, D is TRBD2 (5 bases). The CDR3 runs to 14 residues. V was pared by 2 bases and J by 2 bases, with 9 bases between. CDR1 is MNHEY and CDR2 is SMNVEV in the germline V gene (reference sequence). The chain's CDR3 is CASSLGTRQETQYF. CDR3 DNA sequence: TGTGCCAGCAGTTTAGGTACTAGACAAGAGACCCAGTACTTC.

The chain couples TRBV11-2 to TRBJ2-7; D perhaps matches TRBD2 (5 bases). Germline values: CDR1 SGHAT, CDR2 FQNNGV. V shed 7 bases and J shed 6 bases, with 19 bases lying between them. This CDR3 has 14 amino acids. CDR3 sequence: CASTRDRTSPEQYF. CDR3 in DNA: TGTGCCAGCACCCGGGATAGAACCTCCCCCGAGCAGTACTTC.

The rearrangement uses TRBV25-1 and TRBJ2-7, with 8 bases lining up with TRBD1. The CDR3 consists of 15 residues. CDR1 and CDR2 from the germline V gene are MGHDK and SYGVNS. The J segment lost 4 bases and the V segment lost 3 bases, leaving 8 bases of the junction unmatched. DNA of the CDR3: TGTGCCAGCAGTGACGCCTGGACAGGGAAATACGAGCAGTACTTC. Residues: CASSDAWTGKYEQYF.

A single count supports this clone. CDR3 residues: CASSSQGWTEAFF. Written as DNA, the CDR3 is TGTGCCAGCAGTTCCCAGGGATGGACTGAAGCTTTCTTT. The rearrangement joins TRBV28 to TRBJ1-1, with D possibly being TRBD1 (5 bases). Trimming took 4 bases from V and 5 from J, leaving 11 bases between them. The CDR3 is 13 amino acids. In germline, CDR1 is MDHEN, CDR2 SYDVKM.

The chain recombines TRBV5-4 with TRBJ2-5; 7 positions agree with TRBD2. V trimming: 0 bases; J trimming: 2 bases; junction bases outside the gene matches: 4. The CDR3 sequence is 15 residues long. Germline CDR1 is SGHNT and CDR2 is YYREEE (reference sequence). The DNA of the CDR3 is TGTGCCAGCAGCTTGGTTGGGGGGGGTCAAGAGACCCAGTACTTC. This codes for CASSLVGGGQETQYF. Supplemented by reference TRBV5-4 and TRBJ2-5, the full variable domain reads ETGVTQSPTHLIKTRGQQVTLRCSSQSGHNTVSWYQQALGQGPQFIFQYYREEENGRGNFPPRFSGLQFPNYSSELNVNALELDDSALYLCASSLVGGGQETQYFGPGTRLLVL.

The chain couples TRBV30 to TRBJ1-5, with D possibly matching TRBD1 (6 bases). Germline assignment: CDR1 GTSNPN and CDR2 SVGIG (reference sequence). V was pared by 1 base and J by 3 bases, with 10 bases between. The CDR3 is 14 residues long. CDR3 bases: TGTGCCTGGAGTGGACAGGTTCCCAATCAGCCCCAGCATTTT. As protein: CAWSGQVPNQPQHF.

This clone has just one count. The rearrangement joins TRBV4-1 to TRBJ1-2; D gene ambiguous. The CDR3 contains 15 residues. Trimming shortened V by 3 bases and J by 1 base, and 12 bases separated the two germline ends. The germline CDR1 and CDR2 sequences are MGHRA and YSYEKL. This chain's CDR3 is CASSQRAGLNYGYTF. The CDR3 DNA is TGCGCCAGCAGCCAGCGCGCTGGACTTAACTATGGCTACACCTTC.

This chain links TRBV6-5 with TRBJ1-2, with D possibly TRBD1 on 5 matching bases. CDR3 length equals 14 residues. V was trimmed by 4 bases and J by 3 bases, leaving 12 bases between them. Germline V gene lookup returns CDR1 MNHEY and CDR2 SVGAGI. CDR3 in DNA: TGTGCCAGCAGTTTGGACATAGAGGACTATGGCTACACCTTC. It translates to CASSLDIEDYGYTF.

This chain uses TRBV13 with TRBJ2-7, with 9 bases identical to TRBD1. Germline loops: CDR1 PRHDT, CDR2 FYEKMQ (reference sequence). The CDR3 is 16 amino acids. Germline trimming cut 6 bases from V and 3 bases from J; bases unmatched to any gene: 12. CDR3 DNA sequence: TGTGCCAGCAGTTTCTTAACAGGGGGCGCAGGCTACGAGCAGTACTTC. Its translation is CASSFLTGGAGYEQYF.

Notes on this clone: Other DNA sequences from this sample encode an identical CDR3 as well. The V call is TRBV6-6, the J call TRBJ2-7; tentative D call: TRBD1 (6 bases). Germline V lookup: CDR1 MNHNY, CDR2 SVGAGI (reference sequence). The CDR3 extends over 15 amino acids. The V end lost 5 bases, the J end lost 2 bases, and 16 bases lay between the germline ends. Written as DNA, the CDR3 is TGTGCCAGCAGTCCGCCCCGGGACACAACCTACGAGCAGTACTTC. It specifies CASSPPRDTTYEQYF.

This clone appeared once. The chain couples TRBV6-1 to TRBJ2-1, with D hard to call. There are 11 residues in the CDR3. CDR1 MNHNS and CDR2 SASEGT come from the germline V gene. V dropped 6 bases and J dropped 10 bases, with 10 bases sitting between them. In DNA form, the CDR3 reads TGTGCCAGCAGCGACCGCCTAGAGCAGTTCTTC. Residues: CASSDRLEQFF.

The chain is built from TRBV11-1 and TRBJ2-7, with D maybe TRBD1 (6 bases). Germline-derived CDR1 and CDR2 are SGHAT and FQDESV (reference sequence). The V gene lost 5 bases and the J gene lost 3 bases, with 17 bases spanning the gap. The CDR3 totals 15 residues. The CDR3: CASSLMGTTVYEQYF. CDR3 nucleotide sequence: TGTGCCAGCAGCCTCATGGGGACAACAGTCTACGAGCAGTACTTC.

In regard to this clone: Compared with germline, one end of the junction differs, possibly owing to a read error. V gene TRBV7-7 combines with J gene TRBJ2-1; the D is unclear. This CDR3 comprises 15 residues. The germline gives CDR1 SSHAT, CDR2 FNYEAQ (reference sequence). CDR3 coding DNA: TGTGCTAGCAGTCTCGGGTCCTCCAAGGGCAATGAGCAGTTCTTC. Translated, it gives CASSLGSSKGNEQFF.

The CDR3 region is CASSLLGRGGAIGEQFF. The CDR3 DNA reads as TGTGCCAGCAGCTTATTGGGACGCGGGGGGGCTATTGGTGAGCAGTTCTTC. This chain connects TRBV11-2 to TRBJ2-1, with 9 bases fitting TRBD2. Germline CDR1 reads SGHAT; CDR2 reads FQNNGV. V lost 2 bases and J lost 9; bases outside the gene matches: 14. This CDR3 comprises 17 residues.

The chain recombines TRBV5-1 with TRBJ2-5; the match to TRBD1 covers 7 bases. V shed 1 base, J shed 4 bases, and the junction held 7 bases outside the gene matches. CDR3 size: 15 residues. Germline assignment: CDR1 SGHRS and CDR2 YFSETQ. The CDR3 DNA is TGCGCCAGCAGCTTGATGTCACAGGGGTTAGAGACCCAGTACTTC. Its translation: CASSLMSQGLETQYF.

This chain connects TRBV10-1 to TRBJ2-3; TRBD1 agrees at 9 bases. This CDR3 has 15 residues. Trimming at V came to 6 bases and at J to 3 bases, leaving 7 bases not matched to a gene. Germline-derived CDR1 and CDR2 are WNHNN and SYGVQD (reference sequence). CDR3 DNA sequence: TGCGCCAGCAGCCCCGGACAGGGGAATACAGATACGCAGTATTTT. Translation: CASSPGQGNTDTQYF.

The chain uses TRBV9 and TRBJ2-7; 7 nucleotides match TRBD1. Per germline, CDR1 SGDLS and CDR2 YYNGEE. The CDR3 runs to 17 residues. Trimming cost V 1 base and J 2 bases; bases outside gene matches: 12. CDR3 region: CASSVSEGRQGTYEQYF. CDR3 bases: TGTGCCAGCAGCGTAAGTGAAGGGAGACAGGGAACCTACGAGCAGTACTTC.

The gene calls are TRBV18 and TRBJ1-1; D remains ambiguous. The length of the CDR3 is 17 residues. Trimming took off 1 base at V and 2 bases at J, with 17 bases between the two ends. Germline assignment: CDR1 KGHSH and CDR2 LQKENI. The CDR3 bases are TGTGCCAGCTCACCACAGGACCGGGGAAGTACAAACACTGAAGCTTTCTTT. Amino acids: CASSPQDRGSTNTEAFF.

The chain couples TRBV4-3 to TRBJ1-5; TRBD1 is a possible D gene (5 bases). The CDR3 runs to 15 residues. Germline V lookup: CDR1 LGHNA, CDR2 YSLEER. Trimming took 4 bases from V and 2 from J, leaving 12 bases between them. The CDR3 sequence: CASSRELRGNQPQHF. CDR3 nucleotide sequence: TGCGCCAGCAGCCGGGAGCTCAGGGGCAATCAGCCCCAGCATTTT.

The rearrangement links TRBV10-2 to TRBJ2-1; no firm D call. This CDR3 comprises 13 residues. V was pared by 6 bases and J by 6 bases, with 12 bases between. Germline CDR1 is WSHSY and CDR2 is SAAADI. CDR3: CASRRVGINEQFF. The CDR3 region has the DNA TGCGCCAGCAGGCGAGTAGGGATCAATGAGCAGTTCTTC.

This chain uses TRBV11-2 with TRBJ1-2; a weak D match, TRBD1 (6 bases). V lost 5 bases and J 4 bases, leaving 23 bases between the germline ends. The germline CDR1 and CDR2 sequences are SGHAT and FQNNGV. The CDR3 runs to 17 residues. Here the CDR3 DNA reads TGTGCCAGCAGCCCGTCAGCCGGGACACCGGTCTTCTATGGCTACACCTTC. The encoded protein is CASSPSAGTPVFYGYTF.